This TCR beta chain derives from a study of T cells in Graves' hyperthyroidism and ophthalmopathy. General study points: A model of 13 V-J features distinguished ophthalmopathy from stable hyperthyroidism.

On this clonotype: Its antigen is currently unknown.

What was amplified from RNA transcripts were TCR beta CDR3 regions. The HTBI primer set was used in a first-round RT-PCR of the TCR CDR3. In TCRdb, the multiplex PCR reads were re-called with MiXCR into one record per CDR3 protein. The sample holds 300,000 to 450,000 distinct CDR3 sequences; over 15% are singletons and the top ten take roughly a sixth. Each ophthalmopathy patient scored at least 3 on the Clinical Activity Score and at least 4 on NOSPECS grade, with duration under 3 months. The study left out patients who had uncontrolled infection, other autoimmune disease, pregnancy or lactation. Fresh peripheral blood, 10 ml, was the source of the PBMCs. The sample comprised blood. This receptor was identified in a woman in her 40s with Graves' ophthalmopathy.

The CDR3 DNA sequence: TGTGCCAGCAGACGGGACTCCCCCCACGAGCAGTACTTC. Its protein product is CASRRDSPHEQYF. This chain links TRBV12-3 or TRBV12-4 with TRBJ2-7; D perhaps matches TRBD2 (6 bases). This CDR3 has 13 residues. V was shortened by 6 bases and J by 5 bases, with 14 bases between the two germline ends.